The subject of this entry is one T cell receptor (beta chain). There is no known antigen for this receptor. No per-base quality is available; no much larger clone lies one base away. Library preparation employed the immunoSEQ multiplex PCR assay. TCRdb holds this immuneACCESS table with in-frame rearrangements only. Some clones are missing; in checked studies, unresolved V genes explain under half, and the rest has no known cause. This sample lists some 74,000 clones; around nine tenths were detected once. The ten largest clones take up less than 0.5% of the sample. The data originate from a study of technical replicates of blood from a few donors (dated by TCRdb to about 2017). Material: T cells isolated from PBMCs. The receptor was isolated from a human donor in good health.

Here the CDR3 is given as CASSFSYEQYF. DNA sequence: TGTGCCAGCAGTTTTAGCTACGAGCAGTACTTC. This sequence uses TRBV7-2 and TRBJ2-7; the D gene cannot be named for sure. According to the germline V gene, CDR1 reads SGHTA and CDR2 reads FQGNSA. V is clipped by 6 bases and J by 3 bases, and the sequence between their germline boundaries is 6 bases long. Taken from cysteine to phenylalanine, the CDR3 has 11 residues. Solely the CDR3 DNA is kept, with 33 bases framed from the first base.